This TCR beta chain was recorded in a study of T-cell memory formation after mild COVID-19. Whole-study context: Across donors, TCR clusters were largely donor specific. Study-level points and caveats: CD4/CD8 balance held among clones contracting day 15 to 85, and later expanders leaned CD4+.

For this clonotype: Antigen unknown.

TCRdb reprocessed the 5' RACE reads via MiXCR and lists one record per CDR3 protein. The table lists approximately 200,000 distinct CDR3 sequences, more than 15% of them singletons. V was trimmed by 3 bases and J by 4 bases, leaving 15 bases between them. Germline V gives CDR1 GTSNPN, CDR2 SVGIG (reference sequence). The CDR3 totals 14 residues. The chain links TRBV30 to TRBJ1-1; unclear D gene. This receptor was identified in an adult woman who had mild COVID-19 (a few samples of this study predate the infection). Cell type and time point are not known. The specimen sequenced was PBMCs or a T cell subset sorted from them (not recorded which). The CDR3 loop is CAWSGRPVGTEAFF. CDR3 DNA sequence: TGTGCCTGGAGCGGGCGACCGGTAGGCACTGAAGCTTTCTTT.